These 23 T cell receptor beta chains were all obtained from the same sample, sequenced in a study of OX40 agonist ivuxolimab in advanced cancers. The method was immunoSEQ multiplex PCR; TCRdb's version includes in-frame clones alone and lacks a portion of them. The sample comprises 30,000 to 35,000 clones, under 85% of which are singletons, and roughly 14% rests with the top ten. Sample: CD4+ or CD8+ T cells sorted from blood, taken in a trial of the OX40 agonist ivuxolimab. The source of these receptors is an adult with an advanced solid tumor such as melanoma, head and neck, liver or kidney cancer.

By share of the sample, this clone is medium-sized (0.01 to 0.1%). The chain joins TRBV7-3 to TRBJ2-7; D unresolved. V lost 1 base and J lost 0, with 7 bases in between. This CDR3 contains 14 residues. Germline CDR1 is SGHTA and CDR2 is FQGTGA. CDR3 protein: CASSLRPSSYEQYF. The CDR3 nucleotides are TGTGCCAGCAGCTTAAGGCCCTCCTCCTACGAGCAGTACTTC. The entire variable domain, with the rest obtained from reference TRBV7-3 and TRBJ2-7, is as follows: GAGVSQTPSNKVTEKGKYVELRCDPISGHTALYWYRQSLGQGPEFLIYFQGTGAADDSGLPNDRFFAVRPEGSVSTLKIQRTERGDSAVYLCASSLRPSSYEQYFGPGTRLTVT.

There are a few counts of this clone. The chain combines TRBV7-3 with TRBJ1-5, with D hard to call. CDR3 length: 15 residues. Germline CDR1 and CDR2: SGHTA and FQGTGA. The V end was cut by 6 bases, the J end by 7 bases, with 19 bases between. CDR3 in amino acids: CASSLTLGVGQPQHF. The CDR3, as DNA: TGTGCCAGCAGTCTGACCTTAGGAGTTGGACAGCCCCAGCATTTT.

This chain links TRBV19 with TRBJ2-2; 7 nucleotides match TRBD1. J was trimmed by 5 bases and V by 11 bases; bases with no gene match: 14. CDR1 is LNHDA, CDR2 SQIVND, per germline (reference sequence). This CDR3 spans 15 amino acids. In DNA form, the CDR3 reads TGTGCCGCTAAAGGGGGACAGCTAGAAACCGGGGAGCTGTTTTTT. As protein: CAAKGGQLETGELFF.

The gene calls are TRBV9 and TRBJ2-2; D remains ambiguous. The germline V and J ends were trimmed by 0 bases and 1 base, with 4 bases remaining between them. Germline V CDR1 and CDR2: SGDLS, YYNGEE. This CDR3 contains 14 residues. In nucleotides, the CDR3 is TGTGCCAGCAGCGTAGTGGGGAACACCGGGGAGCTGTTTTTT. Its translation is CASSVVGNTGELFF.

The chain carries TRBV7-8 and TRBJ2-1, with 9 bases that match TRBD2. The J segment lost 4 bases and the V segment lost 5 bases, leaving 3 bases of the junction unmatched. There are 14 residues in the CDR3. Germline V lookup: CDR1 SGHVS, CDR2 FQNEAQ. As DNA, the CDR3 is TGTGCCAGCAGCCCGACTAGCGGATACAATGAGCAGTTCTTC. Translated: CASSPTSGYNEQFF.

The chain employs TRBV4-1 and TRBJ2-1, with D perhaps TRBD2 (5 bases). Germline lookup yields CDR1 MGHRA and CDR2 YSYEKL. The CDR3 sequence is 17 residues long. V was trimmed by 1 base and J by 7 bases, leaving 20 bases between them. The CDR3 here is CASSQGLEVSGLNEQFF. CDR3 coding DNA: TGCGCCAGCAGCCAAGGTTTGGAGGTCTCGGGGTTGAATGAGCAGTTCTTC.

The chain joins TRBV19 to TRBJ1-6, with D unclear. V was trimmed by 5 bases and J by 16 bases, leaving 12 bases between them. The germline CDR1 and CDR2 sequences are LNHDA and SQIVND (reference sequence). CDR3 length equals 11 residues. CDR3 protein: CASSLGPLLHF. As DNA, the CDR3 is TGTGCCAGTAGTTTGGGCCCACTACTCCACTTT.

This clone is a singleton in its sample. The CDR3 DNA reads as TGTGCCAGCAGCTTCCTAGGCTCTGGGGCCAACGTCCTGACTTTC. Encoded protein: CASSFLGSGANVLTF. The rearrangement uses TRBV7-3 and TRBJ2-6; D remains ambiguous. The V gene lost 3 bases and the J gene lost 0 bases, with 6 bases spanning the gap. This CDR3 contains 15 residues. Germline V gene data show CDR1 as SGHTA and CDR2 as FQGTGA.

The genes are TRBV30 and TRBJ2-5, with TRBD1 identical over 9 bases. Trimming at V came to 3 bases and at J to 4 bases, leaving 0 bases not matched to a gene. The CDR3 extends over 12 amino acids. Looked up from germline, CDR1 is GTSNPN and CDR2 is SVGIG (reference sequence). CDR3 sequence (DNA): TGTGCCTGGAGGGGACAGGGAGAGACCCAGTACTTC. Amino acids: CAWRGQGETQYF.

The chain joins TRBV19 to TRBJ2-2; D is ambiguous. The CDR3 sequence is 15 residues long. Germline values: CDR1 LNHDA, CDR2 SQIVND (reference sequence). Trimming removed 2 bases from V and 0 bases from J, with 7 bases in between. CDR3 loop: CASSISWANTGELFF. The CDR3 nucleotides read TGTGCCAGTAGTATATCCTGGGCGAACACCGGGGAGCTGTTTTTT.

V usage is TRBV6-5 and J usage is TRBJ1-5; D remains ambiguous. The V and J ends lost 0 bases and 2 bases respectively, with 8 bases between them. Germline CDR1 is MNHEY and CDR2 is SVGAGI. This CDR3 has 15 residues. The CDR3 protein is CASSYSGAGNQPQHF. CDR3 in DNA: TGTGCCAGCAGTTACTCGGGTGCTGGCAATCAGCCCCAGCATTTT.

The sample holds one count of this clone. The J gene is TRBJ2-1, the V gene TRBV15; 8 bases agree with TRBD1. The length of the CDR3 is 12 residues. J was trimmed by 14 bases and V by 0 bases; bases with no gene match: 3. Germline V gene data show CDR1 as LNHNV and CDR2 as YYDKDF (reference sequence). The CDR3 reads CATSRDQGAEFF. CDR3 nucleotide sequence: TGTGCCACCAGCAGAGATCAGGGGGCGGAGTTCTTC. The complete variable domain, with remaining parts taken from reference TRBV15 and TRBJ2-1, reads DAMVIQNPRYQVTQFGKPVTLSCSQTLNHNVMYWYQQKSSQAPKLLFHYYDKDFNNEADTPDNFQSRRPNTSFCFLDIRSPGLGDTAMYLCATSRDQGAEFFGPGTRLTVL.

The rearrangement uses TRBV7-2 and TRBJ2-7, with D maybe TRBD2 (6 bases). The CDR3 has 18 residues. In germline, CDR1 is SGHTA, CDR2 FQGNSA. V shed 3 bases and J shed 5 bases, with 26 bases lying between them. DNA for the CDR3: TGTGCCAGCAGCTTCTCGAGGTGGGGGGACGGGCGGCGGGACGAGCAGTACTTC. Translated: CASSFSRWGDGRRDEQYF.

The rearrangement uses TRBV30 and TRBJ2-3; the D is unclear. Germline CDR1 GTSNPN, CDR2 SVGIG (reference sequence). The CDR3 is made up of 13 amino acids. V was shortened by 3 bases and J by 3 bases, with 10 bases between the two germline ends. For the CDR3, the DNA is TGTGCCTGGAGGGAAGATACGACAGATACGCAGTATTTT. Amino acid sequence: CAWREDTTDTQYF.

This chain connects TRBV7-2 to TRBJ2-7; D call uncertain. CDR1 is SGHTA and CDR2 is FQGNSA in the germline V gene. With 5 bases removed from V and 6 bases from J, the gap between germline ends came to 17 bases. The CDR3 covers 14 residues. CDR3 bases: TGTGCCAGCAGCCCCACGGTTATGGTGAGCGAGCAGTACTTC. This translates into CASSPTVMVSEQYF.

The gene calls are TRBV7-3 and TRBJ2-1, with D possibly being TRBD2 (6 bases). Germline loops: CDR1 SGHTA, CDR2 FQGTGA. V was cut by 2 bases and J by 0 bases, with 11 bases left in between. This CDR3 has 16 amino acids. The CDR3 sequence is CASSLVVGGSYNEQFF. For the CDR3, the DNA is TGTGCCAGCAGCTTAGTAGTCGGGGGCTCCTACAATGAGCAGTTCTTC. The whole variable domain, remainder taken from reference TRBV7-3 and TRBJ2-1, is GAGVSQTPSNKVTEKGKYVELRCDPISGHTALYWYRQSLGQGPEFLIYFQGTGAADDSGLPNDRFFAVRPEGSVSTLKIQRTERGDSAVYLCASSLVVGGSYNEQFFGPGTRLTVL.

V is TRBV27 and J is TRBJ2-7, with 13 bases aligning to TRBD2. The V and J ends lost 4 bases and 1 base, in that order; junction bases with no gene match: 1. The germline V gene encodes CDR1 MNHEY and CDR2 SMNVEV (reference sequence). The CDR3 is made up of 15 amino acids. The CDR3 DNA is TGTGCCAGCAGTTCGGGACTAGCGGGGTCCTACGAGCAGTACTTC. Translating it yields CASSSGLAGSYEQYF.

This rearrangement joins TRBV10-3 to TRBJ1-1; D not certain. The CDR3 spans 13 residues. V shed 4 bases and J shed 2 bases, with 8 bases lying between them. CDR1 and CDR2 (germline): ENHRY, SYGVKD. CDR3: CAISGSENTEAFF. CDR3 DNA: TGTGCCATCAGTGGATCGGAAAACACTGAAGCTTTCTTT.

This chain joins TRBV28 and TRBJ2-6; perhaps TRBD2 as D (5 bases). V lost 5 bases, J lost 0 bases, and 11 bases lay in between. CDR1 and CDR2 (germline): MDHEN, SYDVKM. This CDR3 is 16 amino acids long. The DNA of the CDR3 is TGTGCCAGCAGTAAGAGCGGTCCCTCTGGGGCCAACGTCCTGACTTTC. It translates to CASSKSGPSGANVLTF.

V gene TRBV9 combines with J gene TRBJ2-5, with 7 positions matching TRBD1. Trimming took 5 bases from V and 14 from J; bases not matched to a gene: 18. Looked up from germline, CDR1 is SGDLS and CDR2 is YYNGEE. The CDR3 runs to 14 residues. CDR3 loop: CASSQQGQQGEQYF. The DNA for the CDR3 is TGTGCCAGCAGTCAACAGGGACAGCAGGGCGAGCAATACTTC.

By proportion, this clone is medium-sized. V usage is TRBV23-1 and J usage is TRBJ1-5; a possible D gene is TRBD1 (5 bases). TRBV23-1 is marked as an open reading frame, function uncertain. The CDR3 extends over 16 amino acids. V was pared by 4 bases and J by 5 bases, with 18 bases between. The CDR3 spells CASSRPSRVSYQPQHF. CDR3 DNA sequence: TGCGCCAGCAGTCGCCCCTCCAGGGTCTCCTATCAGCCCCAGCATTTT.

Concerning this clone itself: The junction and the germline gene differ at one end; a read error may be behind it. This chain uses TRBV7-7 with TRBJ2-2, with D perhaps matching TRBD1 or TRBD2 (6 bases each). The V gene's germline CDR1 is SSHAT and CDR2 FNYEAQ (reference sequence). The CDR3 is 14 amino acids. CDR3 coding DNA: TGTGCTAGCAGCTTAGGGGGAGGAACCGGGGAGCTGTTTTTT. It encodes CASSLGGGTGELFF.

The rearrangement joins TRBV10-3 to TRBJ2-5; 9 bases match TRBD2. CDR3 length: 16 amino acids. The V gene's germline CDR1 is ENHRY and CDR2 SYGVKD. J was trimmed by 2 bases and V by 2 bases; bases with no gene match: 6. CDR3 in amino acids: CAISEPGTSTQETQYF. The DNA of the CDR3 is TGTGCCATCAGTGAGCCCGGGACTAGCACGCAAGAGACCCAGTACTTC.